Sequencing of this TCR beta chain was carried out in a study of OX40 agonist ivuxolimab in advanced cancers. Trimming left V 3 bases short and J 7 bases short, with 17 bases between. This CDR3 has 16 amino acids. Germline V lookup: CDR1 SGHKS, CDR2 YYEKEE (reference sequence). The assay was immunoSEQ multiplex PCR, and TCRdb's table has in-frame clones only and misses some. Of tens of thousands of clones detected, roughly 84% appear once; the ten largest clones hold roughly 6%. The TCR was taken from an adult with an advanced solid tumor such as melanoma, head and neck, liver or kidney cancer. The chain combines TRBV5-5 with TRBJ1-6; perhaps TRBD1 as D (6 bases). The input for sequencing was CD4+ or CD8+ T cells sorted from blood, taken in a trial of the OX40 agonist ivuxolimab. The CDR3 DNA follows: TGTGCCAGCAGCTCCCGACAGGCAGTCGCGAATTCACCCCTCCACTTT. Translated, it gives CASSSRQAVANSPLHF.